The next 11 T cell receptor beta chains were all read from a single sample in a study of T cells in Graves' hyperthyroidism and ophthalmopathy. RNA transcripts gave rise to amplified TCR beta CDR3 regions. TCR CDR3 underwent first-round RT-PCR with the HTBI primer set. TCRdb re-analysed the multiplex PCR reads in MiXCR, keeping a single row per CDR3 protein. Among a few hundred thousand distinct CDR3 sequences listed, 46% were seen once. Sequencing used peripheral blood or thyroid tissue (not recorded which). The receptors derive from an adult woman with Graves' disease, either hyperthyroidism or ophthalmopathy (not recorded which).

This clonotype has just a few counts. The genes are TRBV7-9 and TRBJ2-3; 7 bases line up with TRBD2. The junction had 7 bases not matched to a gene; V was cut back by 3 bases and J by 4 bases. Looked up from germline, CDR1 is SEHNR and CDR2 is FQNEAQ (reference sequence). The CDR3 has 15 amino acids. The CDR3 sequence: CASSFSAGASDTQYF. In DNA, the CDR3 is TGTGCCAGCAGCTTTAGCGCGGGAGCATCAGATACGCAGTATTTT.

This chain uses TRBV9 with TRBJ1-6, with D tentatively TRBD1 (5 bases). The ends were cut back, 2 bases at V and 9 bases at J, with 15 bases in the middle. Germline V gene data show CDR1 as SGDLS and CDR2 as YYNGEE. This CDR3 has 15 amino acids. CDR3 nucleotides: TGTGCCAGCAGCGTGGGAGACGGGGCCTCTTCACCCCTCCACTTT. It encodes CASSVGDGASSPLHF.

This clonotype was seen repeatedly, ten times or more. The J gene is TRBJ2-5, the V gene TRBV5-6; no clear D. CDR1 SGHDT and CDR2 YYEEEE come from the germline V gene. The CDR3 consists of 14 residues. V lost 2 bases, J lost 2 bases, and 10 bases lay in between. The CDR3 DNA is TGTGCCAGCAGCTTATTTCAGGAGCAAGAGACCCAGTACTTC. Encoded protein: CASSLFQEQETQYF.

This clonotype was seen a few times. The chain joins TRBV29-1 to TRBJ1-1; D is possibly TRBD1 (6 bases). V was clipped by 7 bases and J by 1 base, with 13 bases between them. CDR1 and CDR2 from the germline V gene are SQVTM and ANQGSEA. The CDR3 is 13 residues long. As DNA, the CDR3 is TGCAGCGCCGTGGACAGCTGGAACACTGAAGCTTTCTTT. It yields the protein CSAVDSWNTEAFF.

This clonotype was found a few times. V gene TRBV10-3 combines with J gene TRBJ2-7; possible D gene TRBD1, 5 bases. V shed 0 bases and J shed 2 bases, with 8 bases lying between them. This CDR3 is 14 amino acids long. The germline V gene has CDR1 ENHRY and CDR2 SYGVKD. The CDR3 nucleotides are TGTGCCATCAGTGAGTCCCAGACAGCCTACGAGCAGTACTTC. Its translation: CAISESQTAYEQYF.

The chain couples TRBV19 to TRBJ2-7, with D possibly matching TRBD1 (8 bases). Trimming took 8 bases from V and 5 from J, leaving 16 bases between them. The CDR3 length is 13 residues. Germline V gene data show CDR1 as LNHDA and CDR2 as SQIVND (reference sequence). CDR3 in DNA: TGTGCCAGTCGTCGACAGGGGAGGGACGAGCAGTACTTC. Its protein is CASRRQGRDEQYF.

The chain couples TRBV9 to TRBJ1-6; 8 nucleotides agree with TRBD1. Trimming at V came to 10 bases and at J to 7 bases, leaving 4 bases not matched to a gene. Per germline, CDR1 SGDLS and CDR2 YYNGEE. This CDR3 spans 12 amino acids. The CDR3 here is CAQTGANSPLHF. CDR3 sequence (DNA): TGTGCCCAGACAGGGGCGAATTCACCCCTCCACTTT.

This clonotype has at least ten counts. J is TRBJ2-7 and V is TRBV4-2; D gene unclear. The CDR3 has 11 amino acids. The V end lost 3 bases, the J end lost 5 bases, and 5 bases lay between the germline ends. The germline CDR1 and CDR2 sequences are LGHNA and YNFKEQ. The CDR3 here is CASSQSDEQYF. The DNA of the CDR3 is TGTGCCAGCAGCCAGTCCGACGAGCAGTACTTC.

There are many counts of this clonotype. V gene TRBV5-4 combines with J gene TRBJ2-7; no reliable D call. This CDR3 has 12 amino acids. V was clipped by 0 bases and J by 5 bases, with 6 bases between them. Per the germline V gene, CDR1 is SGHNT and CDR2 is YYREEE (reference sequence). CDR3 in amino acids: CASSLVDNEQYF. Here the CDR3 DNA reads TGTGCCAGCAGCTTGGTGGATAACGAGCAGTACTTC.

The genes are TRBV2 and TRBJ2-2; TRBD1 matches 7 bases. The CDR3 runs 16 residues. V was clipped by 6 bases and J by 1 base; unmatched bases: 8. Germline V lookup: CDR1 SNHLY, CDR2 FYNNEI. CDR3 in amino acids: CASSVSTGRNTGELFF. In DNA, the CDR3 is TGTGCCAGCAGCGTGTCGACAGGGAGGAACACCGGGGAGCTGTTTTTT.

This clonotype was seen repeatedly, ten times or more. The rearrangement uses TRBV20-1 and TRBJ2-5; possibly TRBD2 for D (7 bases). The CDR3 contains 11 residues. Germline V lookup: CDR1 DFQATT, CDR2 SNEGSKA (reference sequence). The CDR3 sequence: CRAGAGETQYF. In DNA form, the CDR3 reads TGCAGGGCGGGGGCTGGGGAGACCCAGTACTTC.